This paragraph reports one T cell receptor beta chain. The antigen is not known. The PCR was carried out with 60 Vbeta primers and 13 Jbeta primers. Method: immunoSEQ multiplex PCR; TCRdb's copy keeps in-frame clones and lacks some. The sample has around 130,000 clones; about two thirds are singletons. This CDR3 comprises 11 residues. Looked up from germline, CDR1 is MNHNS and CDR2 is SASEGT. The ends were cut back, 6 bases at V and 6 bases at J, with 7 bases in the middle. This entry belongs to a study of cytomegalovirus exposure and HLA in healthy donors. Overall study findings and caveats: Across donors, most TCRs were seen rarely, yet some public ones were widespread. The study listed approximately 160 cytomegalovirus-associated TCR beta chains.

Material: PBMCs. This rearrangement joins TRBV6-1 to TRBJ2-3, with D tentatively TRBD2 (5 bases). The receptor was derived from a woman aged 60 to 75 in good health and CMV-seropositive. The CDR3 is CASRDYDTQYF. The DNA of the CDR3 is TGTGCCAGCAGAGACTACGATACGCAGTATTTT.